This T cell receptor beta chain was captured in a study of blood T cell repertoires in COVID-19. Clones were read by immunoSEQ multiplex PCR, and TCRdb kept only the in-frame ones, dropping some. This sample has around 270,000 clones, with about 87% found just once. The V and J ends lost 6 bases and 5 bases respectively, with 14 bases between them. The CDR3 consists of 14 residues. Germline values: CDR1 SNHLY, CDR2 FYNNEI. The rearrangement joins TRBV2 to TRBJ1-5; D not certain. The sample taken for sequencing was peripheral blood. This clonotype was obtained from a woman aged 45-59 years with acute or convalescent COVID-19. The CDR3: CASSLLLSDQPQHF. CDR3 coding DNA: TGTGCCAGCAGCCTTCTCCTTAGTGATCAGCCCCAGCATTTT.